This entry lists 28 T cell receptor beta chains sequenced from one sample in a study of siplizumab effects on memory and regulatory T cells. Measured with immunoSEQ multiplex PCR; TCRdb has only the in-frame clones, and not every one. The top ten clones hold about 1.1% of a sample with about 100,000 clones, about 94% of them seen once. The sample taken for sequencing was CD4+ T cells sorted from blood. These receptors originate from a human donor in good health.

The chain uses TRBV5-1 and TRBJ2-7; TRBD2 might be the D (6 bases). This CDR3 contains 15 residues. Trimming removed 4 bases at V and 7 bases at J, with 21 bases between. Germline assignment: CDR1 SGHRS and CDR2 YFSETQ. The CDR3 is CASSATTLGGKEQYF. CDR3 DNA: TGCGCCAGCAGCGCGACCACTTTGGGGGGTAAGGAGCAGTACTTC.

This chain links TRBV7-9 with TRBJ2-7, with D hard to call. V was shortened by 5 bases and J by 3 bases, with 5 bases between the two germline ends. There are 11 residues in the CDR3. Per the germline V gene, CDR1 is SEHNR and CDR2 is FQNEAQ (reference sequence). Written as DNA, the CDR3 is TGTGCCAGCAGCGTAAGCTACGAGCAGTACTTC. Translation: CASSVSYEQYF.

The CDR3 region is CASSYASGSVYNEQFF. The CDR3 nucleotides are TGTGCCAGCAGCTATGCTAGCGGGTCTGTCTACAATGAGCAGTTCTTC. The chain combines TRBV7-2 with TRBJ2-1, with 8 positions matching TRBD2. The germline V gene has CDR1 SGHTA and CDR2 FQGNSA. This CDR3 contains 16 residues. After removal of 4 bases from V and 3 bases from J, the junction contained 8 bases not matched to a gene. Together with reference TRBV7-2 and TRBJ2-1, the CDR3 gives the full variable domain: GAGVSQSPSNKVTEKGKDVELRCDPISGHTALYWYRQSLGQGLEFLIYFQGNSAPDKSGLPSDRFSAERTGGSVSTLTIQRTQQEDSAVYLCASSYASGSVYNEQFFGPGTRLTVL.

This chain connects TRBV7-8 to TRBJ2-3; possibly TRBD2 for D (6 bases). The germline V gene has CDR1 SGHVS and CDR2 FQNEAQ. V was clipped by 0 bases and J by 1 base, with 11 bases between them. This CDR3 is 16 amino acids long. The CDR3 region has the DNA TGTGCCAGCAGCTTAGCGCGGGGACTCCGCACAGATACGCAGTATTTT. Its translation is CASSLARGLRTDTQYF. Complete variable domain (other parts from reference TRBV7-8 and TRBJ2-3): GAGVSQSPRYKVAKRGQDVALRCDPISGHVSLFWYQQALGQGPEFLTYFQNEAQLDKSGLPSDRFFAERPEGSVSTLKIQRTQQEDSAVYLCASSLARGLRTDTQYFGPGTRLTVL.

V and J are TRBV5-1 and TRBJ2-5; no clear D. Trimming shortened V by 4 bases and J by 5 bases, and 9 bases separated the two germline ends. CDR1 and CDR2 (germline): SGHRS, YFSETQ. The CDR3 is 12 amino acids. In DNA form, the CDR3 reads TGCGCCAGCAGCCTTGACCTCGAGACCCAGTACTTC. This codes for CASSLDLETQYF.

This CDR3 is CASSLMGSVAETQYF. Here the CDR3 DNA reads TGTGCCAGCAGCTTAATGGGTAGCGTTGCAGAGACCCAGTACTTC. V is TRBV7-3 and J is TRBJ2-5; D may be TRBD2 (5 bases). V shed 1 base and J shed 4 bases, with 13 bases lying between them. CDR1 is SGHTA, CDR2 FQGTGA, per germline. The CDR3 spans 15 residues.

This clone was recorded only once. The CDR3 loop reads CASSLQLYEQFF. For the CDR3, the DNA is TGTGCCAGCAGCCTACAATTGTATGAGCAGTTCTTC. V usage is TRBV7-6 and J usage is TRBJ2-1; D call uncertain. Germline V gene data show CDR1 as SGHVS and CDR2 as FNYEAQ. Trimming pared 5 bases from V and 8 bases from J, leaving 10 bases between. This CDR3 contains 12 residues.

This clone showed up just once. The rearrangement uses TRBV23-1 and TRBJ1-2; a possible D gene is TRBD1 (5 bases). TRBV23-1 is treated as an ORF (open reading frame) with a function not yet certain. The CDR3 is 16 residues long. The V and J ends lost 0 bases and 0 bases respectively, with 11 bases between them. The CDR3 region is CASSQSPGRSNYGYTF. For the CDR3, the DNA is TGCGCCAGCAGTCAATCACCGGGGCGATCTAACTATGGCTACACCTTC.

The chain links TRBV28 to TRBJ1-5; D unresolved. Between the trimmed V and J ends, which lost 1 base and 12 bases, there was a span of 10 bases. Germline CDR1 reads MDHEN; CDR2 reads SYDVKM. The CDR3 length is 12 residues. In DNA form, the CDR3 reads TGTGCCAGCAGTTTATCGGGGAGAGGCCAGCATTTT. This encodes CASSLSGRGQHF.

J is TRBJ2-1 and V is TRBV27; TRBD2 matches 11 bases. The V gene end was trimmed by 9 bases and the J gene end by 7 bases; junction bases not matched to a gene: 11. Germline V gives CDR1 MNHEY, CDR2 SMNVEV (reference sequence). The CDR3 loop spans 15 amino acids. The DNA for the CDR3 is TGTGCCAGTTCCTATAGCGGGAGGGCTTATAATGAGCAGTTCTTC. Translating gives CASSYSGRAYNEQFF.

This clone has just a few counts. This chain joins TRBV6-6 and TRBJ1-6; D may be TRBD1 (5 bases). CDR3 size: 15 residues. The germline V and J ends were trimmed by 6 bases and 7 bases, with 16 bases remaining between them. Looked up from germline, CDR1 is MNHNY and CDR2 is SVGAGI (reference sequence). Here the CDR3 reads CASRAPRGSNSPLHF. In DNA, the CDR3 is TGTGCCAGCAGAGCCCCGAGGGGCTCGAATTCACCCCTCCACTTT.

The chain uses TRBV5-1 and TRBJ2-5, with TRBD2 matching 12 bases. CDR1 is SGHRS and CDR2 is YFSETQ in the germline V gene. The V gene end was trimmed by 3 bases and the J gene end by 5 bases; junction bases not matched to a gene: 5. The CDR3 spans 15 residues. The CDR3 protein is CASSYLAGGKETQYF. In DNA, the CDR3 is TGCGCCAGCAGCTACCTAGCGGGAGGGAAGGAGACCCAGTACTTC. Full variable domain (remainder filled in from reference TRBV5-1 and TRBJ2-5): KAGVTQTPRYLIKTRGQQVTLSCSPISGHRSVSWYQQTPGQGLQFLFEYFSETQRNKGNFPGRFSGRQFSNSRSEMNVSTLELGDSALYLCASSYLAGGKETQYFGPGTRLLVL.

The V and J genes are TRBV11-1 and TRBJ2-6, with unresolved D. Germline V CDR1 and CDR2: SGHAT, FQDESV (reference sequence). The CDR3 extends over 16 amino acids. Trimming pared 1 base from V and 0 bases from J, leaving 7 bases between. CDR3 coding DNA: TGTGCCAGCAGCTTAGTGAGGCACTCTGGGGCCAACGTCCTGACTTTC. It yields the protein CASSLVRHSGANVLTF.

J is TRBJ1-1 and V is TRBV30; 8 bases agree with TRBD1. The J segment lost 13 bases and the V segment lost 0 bases, leaving 10 bases of the junction unmatched. The CDR3 contains 13 residues. Per germline, CDR1 GTSNPN and CDR2 SVGIG (reference sequence). DNA for the CDR3: TGTGCCTGGAGTGTAAACCAGGGGGCATTTGGTTTCTTT. It is translated as CAWSVNQGAFGFF.

The genes are TRBV5-6 and TRBJ2-2; 12 bases are a match to TRBD2. This CDR3 contains 16 residues. V lost 2 bases, J lost 4 bases, and 3 bases stayed unmatched. Germline loops: CDR1 SGHDT, CDR2 YYEEEE. The CDR3 DNA sequence: TGTGCCAGCAGCTTACTAGCGGGAGGCGGCACCGGGGAGCTGTTTTTT. It codes for CASSLLAGGGTGELFF. The full variable domain, completed using reference TRBV5-6 and TRBJ2-2, is DAGVTQSPTHLIKTRGQQVTLRCSPKSGHDTVSWYQQALGQGPQFIFQYYEEEERQRGNFPDRFSGHQFPNYSSELNVNALLLGDSALYLCASSLLAGGGTGELFFGEGSRLTVL.

The rearrangement links TRBV27 to TRBJ1-1; D not resolved. The CDR3 totals 14 residues. The germline CDR1 and CDR2 sequences are MNHEY and SMNVEV (reference sequence). Trimming removed 0 bases from V and 1 base from J, with 6 bases in between. CDR3 sequence reads: CASSLSNRNTEAFF. The CDR3, as DNA: TGTGCCAGCAGTTTATCGAACAGGAACACTGAAGCTTTCTTT.

The chain combines TRBV5-1 with TRBJ2-7, with D hard to call. V was clipped by 0 bases and J by 0 bases, with 7 bases between them. Germline lookup yields CDR1 SGHRS and CDR2 YFSETQ. The CDR3 extends over 14 amino acids. CDR3 coding DNA: TGCGCCAGCAGCTTGGCCTTGGACTCCTACGAGCAGTACTTC. Translated: CASSLALDSYEQYF. Based on the CDR3 plus reference TRBV5-1 and TRBJ2-7, the full variable domain is KAGVTQTPRYLIKTRGQQVTLSCSPISGHRSVSWYQQTPGQGLQFLFEYFSETQRNKGNFPGRFSGRQFSNSRSEMNVSTLELGDSALYLCASSLALDSYEQYFGPGTRLTVT.

This clone was seen only once. The chain uses TRBV11-2 and TRBJ1-1, with D possibly being TRBD1 (5 bases). V was cut by 6 bases and J by 4 bases, with 15 bases left in between. The CDR3 is 14 residues long. Per germline, CDR1 SGHAT and CDR2 FQNNGV. DNA of the CDR3: TGTGCCAGCAGAAGGGACCTTAGGTTCACTGAAGCTTTCTTT. This codes for CASRRDLRFTEAFF.

In regard to this clone: The sample has other DNA sequences that encode this CDR3 too. The rearrangement joins TRBV28 to TRBJ2-5, with 12 bases matching TRBD2. The CDR3 is 15 amino acids. Germline CDR1 is MDHEN and CDR2 is SYDVKM. Trimming removed 3 bases from V and 2 bases from J; junction bases left unmatched: 1. CDR3 nucleotide sequence: TGTGCCAGCAGTTTGACTAGCGGGGGACAAGAGACCCAGTACTTC. Protein sequence: CASSLTSGGQETQYF. Using reference TRBV28 and TRBJ2-5 for the parts outside the CDR3, the full variable domain is DVKVTQSSRYLVKRTGEKVFLECVQDMDHENMFWYRQDPGLGLRLIYFSYDVKMKEKGDIPEGYSVSREKKERFSLILESASTNQTSMYLCASSLTSGGQETQYFGPGTRLLVL.

The chain has TRBV6-5 and TRBJ1-5, with a tentative D call TRBD1 (6 bases). CDR1 and CDR2 from the germline V gene are MNHEY and SVGAGI. This CDR3 contains 15 residues. Trimming took 6 bases from V and 6 from J, leaving 18 bases between them. CDR3 nucleotide sequence: TGTGCCAGCAGGCCCCGGGGGGCGCCTGGTCAGCCCCAGCATTTT. This translates into CASRPRGAPGQPQHF.

This chain joins TRBV29-1 and TRBJ2-1; D might be TRBD1 (5 bases). Trimming took off 6 bases at V and 8 bases at J, with 11 bases between the two ends. Germline V lookup: CDR1 SQVTM, CDR2 ANQGSEA. This CDR3 is built from 11 residues. CDR3 DNA sequence: TGCAGCGTCGACAGTTCACATGAGCAGTTCTTC. It codes for CSVDSSHEQFF.

This chain links TRBV18 with TRBJ1-2, with 7 nucleotides matching TRBD1. V lost 3 bases to trimming and J lost 4 bases; unmatched junction nucleotides: 8. Per germline, CDR1 KGHSH and CDR2 LQKENI. The CDR3 runs to 15 residues. The CDR3 DNA follows: TGTGCCAGCTCACCCGCGGCCGAGGGGGCCTATGGCTACACCTTC. Encoded protein: CASSPAAEGAYGYTF.

The chain links TRBV12-5 to TRBJ2-5; 8 bases map to TRBD2. Germline CDR1 and CDR2: LGHNT and FRNRAP. The trim removed 6 bases at V and 4 bases at J, leaving 10 bases unmatched. CDR3 size: 15 residues. The CDR3 coding sequence is TGTGCTAGTGGCCCGGACTTAGCGGGAATAGAGACCCAGTACTTC. Residues: CASGPDLAGIETQYF.

The rearrangement joins TRBV30 to TRBJ2-7; D call uncertain. CDR3 length: 12 amino acids. From germline, CDR1 is GTSNPN and CDR2 SVGIG (reference sequence). Between the trimmed V and J ends, which lost 2 bases and 3 bases, there was a span of 8 bases. The CDR3 DNA sequence: TGTGCCTGGAGTCTTTCCCTCTACGAGCAGTACTTC. It translates to CAWSLSLYEQYF. Full variable domain (rest looked up from reference TRBV30 and TRBJ2-7): SQTIHQWPATLVQPVGSPLSLECTVEGTSNPNLYWYRQAAGRGLQLLFYSVGIGQISSEVPQNLSASRPQDRQFILSSKKLLLSDSGFYLCAWSLSLYEQYFGPGTRLTVT.

The chain is built from TRBV6-5 and TRBJ2-5; D not resolved. V was pared by 0 bases and J by 1 base, with 9 bases between. Germline CDR1 reads MNHEY; CDR2 reads SVGAGI. The CDR3 spans 15 residues. The CDR3 bases are TGTGCCAGCAGTTACTCCGGACGTATCCAAGAGACCCAGTACTTC. Residues: CASSYSGRIQETQYF.

This chain links TRBV5-5 with TRBJ2-2; D gene unclear. Germline V gene lookup returns CDR1 SGHKS and CDR2 YYEKEE (reference sequence). This CDR3 is built from 14 residues. Trimming removed 1 base from V and 1 base from J, with 5 bases in between. CDR3 in amino acids: CASSLTGNTGELFF. For the CDR3, the DNA is TGTGCCAGCAGCTTGACGGGGAACACCGGGGAGCTGTTTTTT.

The chain joins TRBV19 to TRBJ1-4; tentative D call: TRBD1 (6 bases). The V gene's germline CDR1 is LNHDA and CDR2 SQIVND (reference sequence). The length of the CDR3 is 15 residues. V lost 4 bases and J 6 bases, leaving 15 bases between the germline ends. The CDR3 reads CASSNSRGLYEKLFF. The CDR3 nucleotides read TGTGCCAGTAGTAATTCCAGGGGCCTTTATGAAAAACTGTTTTTT.

The V and J genes are TRBV7-8 and TRBJ1-2; a possible D gene is TRBD1 (5 bases). The CDR3 totals 16 residues. V was trimmed by 4 bases and J by 8 bases, leaving 23 bases between them. Germline values: CDR1 SGHVS, CDR2 FQNEAQ. CDR3: CASSSIIGAGKRGYTF. The CDR3 DNA follows: TGTGCCAGCAGCTCTATAATAGGTGCAGGGAAGAGGGGCTACACCTTC. The whole variable domain, remainder taken from reference TRBV7-8 and TRBJ1-2, is GAGVSQSPRYKVAKRGQDVALRCDPISGHVSLFWYQQALGQGPEFLTYFQNEAQLDKSGLPSDRFFAERPEGSVSTLKIQRTQQEDSAVYLCASSSIIGAGKRGYTFGSGTRLTVV.